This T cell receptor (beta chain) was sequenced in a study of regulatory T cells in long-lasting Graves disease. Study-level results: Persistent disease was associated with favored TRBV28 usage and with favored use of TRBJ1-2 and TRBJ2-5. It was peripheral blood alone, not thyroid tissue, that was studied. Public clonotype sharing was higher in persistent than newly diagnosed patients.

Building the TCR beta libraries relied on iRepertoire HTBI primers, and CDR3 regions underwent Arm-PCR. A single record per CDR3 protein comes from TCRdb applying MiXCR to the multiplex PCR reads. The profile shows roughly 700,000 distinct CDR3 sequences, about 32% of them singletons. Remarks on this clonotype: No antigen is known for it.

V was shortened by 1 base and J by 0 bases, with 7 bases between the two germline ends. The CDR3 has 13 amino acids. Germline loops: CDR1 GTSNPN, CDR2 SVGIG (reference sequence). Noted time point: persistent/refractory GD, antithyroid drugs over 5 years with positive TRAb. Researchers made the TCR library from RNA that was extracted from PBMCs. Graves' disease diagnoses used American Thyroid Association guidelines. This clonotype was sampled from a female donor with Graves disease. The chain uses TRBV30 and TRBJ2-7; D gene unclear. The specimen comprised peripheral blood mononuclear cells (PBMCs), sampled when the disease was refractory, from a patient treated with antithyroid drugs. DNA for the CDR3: TGTGCCTGGAGTGGAACCAGCTCCTACGAGCAGTACTTC. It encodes CAWSGTSSYEQYF.